This T cell receptor (beta chain) emerged from a study of blood T cell repertoires in COVID-19. Whole-study context: PBMCs, B-cell-depleted T cells, or T cells provided the cDNA or gDNA that made up the material.

Recruited during active infection, patients (from Seattle) were subsequently followed longitudinally. This clone was recorded once. The assay was immunoSEQ multiplex PCR, and TCRdb's table has in-frame clones only and misses some. The sample yields roughly 500,000 clones, roughly 89% seen once. The CDR3 runs to 14 residues. CDR1 is KGHDR and CDR2 is SFDVKD in the germline V gene. V was cut by 4 bases and J by 1 base, with 6 bases left in between. The chain links TRBV24-1 to TRBJ2-2; no reliable D call. The source is a man aged 18 to 29 with COVID-19, enrolled during active disease. Sequencing used peripheral blood. In DNA form, the CDR3 reads TGTGCCACCAGTGACCCGGGGAACACCGGGGAGCTGTTTTTT. It is translated as CATSDPGNTGELFF.